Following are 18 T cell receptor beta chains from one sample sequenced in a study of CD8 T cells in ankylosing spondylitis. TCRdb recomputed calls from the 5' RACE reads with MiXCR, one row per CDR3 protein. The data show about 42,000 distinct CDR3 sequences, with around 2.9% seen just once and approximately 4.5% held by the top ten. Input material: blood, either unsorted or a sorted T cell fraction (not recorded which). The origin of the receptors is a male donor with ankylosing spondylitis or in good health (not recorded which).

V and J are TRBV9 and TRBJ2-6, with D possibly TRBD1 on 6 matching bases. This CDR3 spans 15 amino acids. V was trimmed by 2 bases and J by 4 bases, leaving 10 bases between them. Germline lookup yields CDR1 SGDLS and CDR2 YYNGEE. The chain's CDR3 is CASSVGASGANVLTF. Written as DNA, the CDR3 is TGTGCCAGCAGCGTGGGGGCTAGCGGGGCCAACGTCCTGACTTTC. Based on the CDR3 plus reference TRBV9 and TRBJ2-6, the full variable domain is DSGVTQTPKHLITATGQRVTLRCSPRSGDLSVYWYQQSLDQGLQFLIQYYNGEERAKGNILERFSAQQFPDLHSELNLSSLELGDSALYFCASSVGASGANVLTFGAGSRLTVL.

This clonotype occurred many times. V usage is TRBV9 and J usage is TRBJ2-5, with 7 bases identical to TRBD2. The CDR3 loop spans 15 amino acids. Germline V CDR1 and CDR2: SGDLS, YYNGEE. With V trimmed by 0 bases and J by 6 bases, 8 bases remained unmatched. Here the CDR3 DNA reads TGTGCCAGCAGCGTAGGGGTGGCAGCGGGGCAGACCCAGTACTTC. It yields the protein CASSVGVAAGQTQYF. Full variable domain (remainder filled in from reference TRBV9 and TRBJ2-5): DSGVTQTPKHLITATGQRVTLRCSPRSGDLSVYWYQQSLDQGLQFLIQYYNGEERAKGNILERFSAQQFPDLHSELNLSSLELGDSALYFCASSVGVAAGQTQYFGPGTRLLVL.

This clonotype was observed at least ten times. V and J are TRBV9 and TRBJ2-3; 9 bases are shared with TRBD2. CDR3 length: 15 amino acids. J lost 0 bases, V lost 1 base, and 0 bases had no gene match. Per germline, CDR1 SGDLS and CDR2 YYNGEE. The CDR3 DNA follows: TGTGCCAGCAGCGTAAGCGGGAGGAGCACAGATACGCAGTATTTT. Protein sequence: CASSVSGRSTDTQYF. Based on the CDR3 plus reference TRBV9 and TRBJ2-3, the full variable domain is DSGVTQTPKHLITATGQRVTLRCSPRSGDLSVYWYQQSLDQGLQFLIQYYNGEERAKGNILERFSAQQFPDLHSELNLSSLELGDSALYFCASSVSGRSTDTQYFGPGTRLTVL.

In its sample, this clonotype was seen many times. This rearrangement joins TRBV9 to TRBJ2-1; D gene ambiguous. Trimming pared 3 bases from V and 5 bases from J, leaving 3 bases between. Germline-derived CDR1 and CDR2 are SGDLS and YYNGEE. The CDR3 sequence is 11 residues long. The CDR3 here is CASSAHNEQFF. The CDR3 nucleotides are TGTGCCAGCAGCGCCCACAATGAGCAGTTCTTC.

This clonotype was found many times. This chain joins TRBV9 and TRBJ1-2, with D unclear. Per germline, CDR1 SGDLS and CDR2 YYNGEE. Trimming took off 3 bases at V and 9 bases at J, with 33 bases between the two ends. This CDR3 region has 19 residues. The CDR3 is CASSASPRSVDEPIRRYTF. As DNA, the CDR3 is TGTGCCAGCAGCGCCTCCCCTCGGAGCGTGGACGAACCGATCCGTCGCTACACCTTC.

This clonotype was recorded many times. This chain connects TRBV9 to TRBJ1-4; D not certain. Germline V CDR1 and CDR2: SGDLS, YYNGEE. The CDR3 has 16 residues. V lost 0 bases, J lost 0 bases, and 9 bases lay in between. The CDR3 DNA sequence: TGTGCCAGCAGCGTAGAGAGGCTTGCAACTAATGAAAAACTGTTTTTT. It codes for CASSVERLATNEKLFF. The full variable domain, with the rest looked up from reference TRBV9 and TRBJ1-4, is DSGVTQTPKHLITATGQRVTLRCSPRSGDLSVYWYQQSLDQGLQFLIQYYNGEERAKGNILERFSAQQFPDLHSELNLSSLELGDSALYFCASSVERLATNEKLFFGSGTQLSVL.

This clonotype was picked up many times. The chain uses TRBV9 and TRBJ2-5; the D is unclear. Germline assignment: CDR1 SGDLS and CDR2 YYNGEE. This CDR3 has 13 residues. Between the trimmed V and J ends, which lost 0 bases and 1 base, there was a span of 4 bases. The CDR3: CASSVGVQETQYF. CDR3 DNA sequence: TGTGCCAGCAGCGTAGGGGTCCAAGAGACCCAGTACTTC.

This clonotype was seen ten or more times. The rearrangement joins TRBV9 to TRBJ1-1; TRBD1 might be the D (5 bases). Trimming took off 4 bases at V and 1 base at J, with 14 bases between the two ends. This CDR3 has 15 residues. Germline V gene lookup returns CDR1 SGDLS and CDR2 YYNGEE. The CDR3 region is CASSSPGPRNTEAFF. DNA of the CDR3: TGTGCCAGCAGCTCACCGGGACCCCGGAACACTGAAGCTTTCTTT.

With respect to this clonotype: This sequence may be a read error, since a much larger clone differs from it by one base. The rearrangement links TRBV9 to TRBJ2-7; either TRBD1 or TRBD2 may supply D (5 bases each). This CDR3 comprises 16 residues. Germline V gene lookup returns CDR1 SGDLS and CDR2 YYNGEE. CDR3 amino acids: CASSEGRYRPTHEKYF. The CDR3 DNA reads TGTGCCAGCAGCGAGGGACGATATAGGCCCACCCACGAGAAGTACTTC.

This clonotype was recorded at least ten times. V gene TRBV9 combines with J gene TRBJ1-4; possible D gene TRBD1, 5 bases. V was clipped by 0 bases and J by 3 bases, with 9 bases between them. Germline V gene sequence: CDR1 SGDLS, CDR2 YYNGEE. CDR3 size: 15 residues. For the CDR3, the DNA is TGTGCCAGCAGCGTAGCACCGGGGGCTAATGAAAAACTGTTTTTT. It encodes CASSVAPGANEKLFF.

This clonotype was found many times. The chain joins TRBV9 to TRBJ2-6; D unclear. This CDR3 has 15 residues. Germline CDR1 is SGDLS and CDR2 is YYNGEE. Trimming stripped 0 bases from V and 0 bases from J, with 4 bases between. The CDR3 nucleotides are TGTGCCAGCAGCGTAGATCCCTCTGGGGCCAACGTCCTGACTTTC. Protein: CASSVDPSGANVLTF.

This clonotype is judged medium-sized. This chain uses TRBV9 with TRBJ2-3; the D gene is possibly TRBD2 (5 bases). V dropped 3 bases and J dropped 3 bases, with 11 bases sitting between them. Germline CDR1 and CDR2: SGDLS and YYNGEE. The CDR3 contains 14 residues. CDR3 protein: CASSGGEDTDTQYF. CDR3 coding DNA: TGTGCCAGCAGCGGGGGAGAGGATACAGATACGCAGTATTTT.

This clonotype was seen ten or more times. CDR3 in amino acids: CASSVRLATDTQYF. The CDR3 DNA sequence: TGTGCCAGCAGCGTACGCCTAGCGACAGATACGCAGTATTTT. The V and J genes are TRBV9 and TRBJ2-3, with D maybe TRBD2 (6 bases). V was trimmed by 1 base and J by 3 bases, leaving 9 bases between them. In germline, CDR1 is SGDLS, CDR2 YYNGEE. The CDR3 consists of 14 residues.

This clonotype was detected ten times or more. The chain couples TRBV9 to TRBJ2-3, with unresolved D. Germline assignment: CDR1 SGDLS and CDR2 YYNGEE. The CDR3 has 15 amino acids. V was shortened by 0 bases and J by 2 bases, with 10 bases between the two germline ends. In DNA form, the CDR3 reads TGTGCCAGCAGCGTAGAAGGTGGATACACAGATACGCAGTATTTT. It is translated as CASSVEGGYTDTQYF.

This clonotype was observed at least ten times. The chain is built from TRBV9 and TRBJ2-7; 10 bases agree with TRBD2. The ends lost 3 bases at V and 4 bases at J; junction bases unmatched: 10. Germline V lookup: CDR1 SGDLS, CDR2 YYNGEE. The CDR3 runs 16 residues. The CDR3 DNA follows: TGTGCCAGCAGCGCTGGACTAGCGGACAAATATTACGAGCAGTACTTC. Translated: CASSAGLADKYYEQYF.

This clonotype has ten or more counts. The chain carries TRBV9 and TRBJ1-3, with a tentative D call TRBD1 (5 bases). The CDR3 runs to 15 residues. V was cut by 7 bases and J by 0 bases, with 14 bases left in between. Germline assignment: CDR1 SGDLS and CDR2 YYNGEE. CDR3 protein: CASGDEIHSGNTIYF. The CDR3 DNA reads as TGTGCCAGCGGGGACGAGATCCACTCTGGAAACACCATATATTTT.

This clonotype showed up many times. The CDR3 sequence: CASSPRGGRGGEQFF. In DNA form, the CDR3 reads TGTGCCAGCAGCCCTAGGGGGGGCCGGGGTGGTGAGCAGTTCTTC. The chain recombines TRBV9 with TRBJ2-1; D is possibly TRBD2 (7 bases). Trimming cost V 4 bases and J 9 bases, with 20 bases left between them. The CDR3 contains 15 residues. Germline CDR1 SGDLS, CDR2 YYNGEE.

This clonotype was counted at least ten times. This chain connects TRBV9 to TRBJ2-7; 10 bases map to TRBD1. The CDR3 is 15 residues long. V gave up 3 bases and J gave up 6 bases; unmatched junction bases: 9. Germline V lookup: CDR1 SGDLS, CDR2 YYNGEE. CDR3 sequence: CASSGTGTGAGEQYF. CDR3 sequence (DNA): TGTGCCAGCAGCGGCACCGGGACAGGGGCGGGCGAGCAGTACTTC.